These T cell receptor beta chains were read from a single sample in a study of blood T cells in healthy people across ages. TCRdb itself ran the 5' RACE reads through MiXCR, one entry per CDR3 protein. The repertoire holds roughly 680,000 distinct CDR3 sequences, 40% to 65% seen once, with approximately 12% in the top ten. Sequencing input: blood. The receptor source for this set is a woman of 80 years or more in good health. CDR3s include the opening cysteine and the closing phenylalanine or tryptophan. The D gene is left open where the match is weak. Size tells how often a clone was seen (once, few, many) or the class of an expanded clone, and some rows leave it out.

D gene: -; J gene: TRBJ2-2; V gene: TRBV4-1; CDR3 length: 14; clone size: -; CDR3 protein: CASSPNRDAGELFF; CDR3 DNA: TGCGCCAGCAGCCCTAACAGGGACGCCGGGGAGCTGTTTTTT
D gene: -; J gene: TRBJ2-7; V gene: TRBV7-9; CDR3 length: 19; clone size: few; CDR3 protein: CASSLDPPFRGSSYNEQYF; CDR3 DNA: TGTGCCAGCAGCTTAGATCCCCCCTTTCGAGGGAGCTCCTACAATGAGCAGTACTTC
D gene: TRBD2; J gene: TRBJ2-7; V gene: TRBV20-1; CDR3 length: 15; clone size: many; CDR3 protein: CSAAELGTIWYEQYF; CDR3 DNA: TGCAGTGCTGCTGAGCTCGGGACTATCTGGTACGAGCAGTACTTC
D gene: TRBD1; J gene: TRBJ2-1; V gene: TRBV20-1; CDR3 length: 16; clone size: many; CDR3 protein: CSARAGTGGFYNEQFF; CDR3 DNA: TGCAGTGCTAGAGCCGGGACAGGGGGCTTCTACAATGAGCAGTTCTTC
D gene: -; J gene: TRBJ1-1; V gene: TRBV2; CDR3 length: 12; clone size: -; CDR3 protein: CARDRFNTEAFF; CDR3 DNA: TGTGCCAGAGACCGATTTAACACTGAAGCTTTCTTT
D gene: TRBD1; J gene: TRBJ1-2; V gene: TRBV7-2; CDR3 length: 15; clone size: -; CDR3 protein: CASSLAQGRYYGYTF; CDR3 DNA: TGTGCCAGCAGCTTAGCACAGGGGCGGTACTATGGCTACACCTTC
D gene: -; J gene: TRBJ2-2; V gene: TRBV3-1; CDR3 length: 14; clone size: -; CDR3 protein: CASSRVGSNGELFF; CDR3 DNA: TGTGCCAGCAGCCGAGTGGGGTCCAACGGGGAGCTGTTTTTT
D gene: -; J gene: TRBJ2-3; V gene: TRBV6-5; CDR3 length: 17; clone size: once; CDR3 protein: CTSSYSCAEIGTDTQYF; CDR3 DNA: -
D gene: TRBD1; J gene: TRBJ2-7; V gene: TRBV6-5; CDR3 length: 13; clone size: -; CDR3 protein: CASVANRGNEQYF; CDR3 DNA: TGTGCCAGCGTAGCAAACAGGGGTAACGAGCAGTACTTC
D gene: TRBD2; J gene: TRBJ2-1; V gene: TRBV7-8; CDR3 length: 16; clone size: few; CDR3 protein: CASSLVRAGGPGEQFF; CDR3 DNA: TGTGCCAGCAGCTTAGTCAGGGCGGGAGGGCCGGGTGAGCAGTTCTTC
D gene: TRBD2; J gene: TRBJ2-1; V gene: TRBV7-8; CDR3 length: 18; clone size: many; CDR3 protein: CASSRGLAGGISYNEQFF; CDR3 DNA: TGTGCCAGCAGCCGTGGACTAGCGGGAGGGATCTCCTACAATGAGCAGTTCTTC
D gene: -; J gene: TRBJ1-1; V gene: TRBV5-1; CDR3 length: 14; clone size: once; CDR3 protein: CASSLQGGKTEAFF; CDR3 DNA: TGCGCCAGCAGCTTACAGGGCGGAAAGACTGAAGCTTTCTTT
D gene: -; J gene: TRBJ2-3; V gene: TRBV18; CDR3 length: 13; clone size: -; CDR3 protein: CASSPNGPDTQYF; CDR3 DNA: TGTGCCAGCTCACCGAATGGACCAGATACGCAGTATTTT
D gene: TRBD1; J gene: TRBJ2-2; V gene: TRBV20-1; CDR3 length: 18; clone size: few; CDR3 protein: CSAPSPQGQGGSTGELFF; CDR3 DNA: TGCAGTGCTCCCAGCCCGCAGGGACAGGGCGGTAGCACCGGGGAGCTGTTTTTT
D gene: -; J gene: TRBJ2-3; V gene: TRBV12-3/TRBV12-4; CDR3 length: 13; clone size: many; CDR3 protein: CASTRGPTDTQYF; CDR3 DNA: TGTGCCAGCACCAGAGGACCCACAGATACGCAGTATTTT
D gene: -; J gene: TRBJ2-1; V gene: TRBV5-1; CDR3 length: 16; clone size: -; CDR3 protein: CASSLGRGKNYNEQFF; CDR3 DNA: TGCGCCAGCAGCTTGGGCAGGGGAAAGAACTACAATGAGCAGTTCTTC
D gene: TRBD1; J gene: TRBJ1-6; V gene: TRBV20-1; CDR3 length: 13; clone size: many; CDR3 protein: CSAGTERKSPLHF; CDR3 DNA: TGCAGTGCAGGGACAGAGAGAAAATCACCCCTCCACTTT
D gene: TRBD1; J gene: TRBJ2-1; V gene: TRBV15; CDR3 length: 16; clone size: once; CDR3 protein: CATSRVTGIRDNEQFF; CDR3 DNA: TGTGCCACCAGCAGAGTGACAGGGATTAGGGACAATGAGCAGTTCTTC
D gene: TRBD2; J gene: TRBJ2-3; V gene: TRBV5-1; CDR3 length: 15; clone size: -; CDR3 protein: CASSLGSLAGDTQYF; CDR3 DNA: TGCGCCAGCAGCTTGGGGTCCCTAGCGGGGGATACGCAGTATTTT
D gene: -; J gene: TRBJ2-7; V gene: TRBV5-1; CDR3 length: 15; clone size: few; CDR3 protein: CASSLGGFTYNEQYF; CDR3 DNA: TGCGCCAGCAGCTTGGGCGGCTTTACCTACAATGAGCAGTACTTC
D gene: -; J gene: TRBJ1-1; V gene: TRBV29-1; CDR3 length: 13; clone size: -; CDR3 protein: CSAGVGGNTEAFF; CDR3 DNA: TGCAGCGCCGGGGTGGGGGGGAACACTGAAGCTTTCTTT
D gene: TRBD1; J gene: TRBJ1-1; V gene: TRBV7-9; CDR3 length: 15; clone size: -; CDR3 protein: CASSPGQVRNTEAFF; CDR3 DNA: TGTGCCAGCAGCCCGGGACAGGTTAGAAACACTGAAGCTTTCTTT
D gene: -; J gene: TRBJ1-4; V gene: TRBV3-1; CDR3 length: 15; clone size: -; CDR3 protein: CASSRNGGGNEKLFF; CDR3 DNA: TGTGCCAGCAGCCGCAATGGTGGAGGTAATGAAAAACTGTTTTTT
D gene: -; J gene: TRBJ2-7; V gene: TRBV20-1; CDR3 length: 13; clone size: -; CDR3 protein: CSASRQGPNEQYF; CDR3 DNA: TGCAGTGCTAGTAGGCAGGGCCCTAACGAGCAGTACTTC
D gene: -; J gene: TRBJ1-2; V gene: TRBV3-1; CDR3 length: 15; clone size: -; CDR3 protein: CASSQAVGGRYGYTF; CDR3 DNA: TGTGCCAGCAGCCAAGCGGTAGGGGGACGCTATGGCTACACCTTC
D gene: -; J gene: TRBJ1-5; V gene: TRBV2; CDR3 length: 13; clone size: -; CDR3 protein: CASRGGHNQPQHF; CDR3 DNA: TGTGCCAGCAGGGGCGGACACAATCAGCCCCAGCATTTT
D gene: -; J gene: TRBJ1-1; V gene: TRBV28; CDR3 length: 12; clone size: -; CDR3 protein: CASSQPGGQVFF; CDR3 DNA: TGTGCCAGCAGTCAACCGGGGGGGCAGGTTTTCTTT
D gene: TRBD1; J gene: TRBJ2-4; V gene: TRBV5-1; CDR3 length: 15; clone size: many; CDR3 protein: CASSLQGADRNIQYF; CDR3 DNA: TGCGCCAGCAGCTTACAGGGTGCGGACAGGAACATTCAGTACTTC
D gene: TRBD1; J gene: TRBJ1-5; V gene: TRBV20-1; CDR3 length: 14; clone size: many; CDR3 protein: CSAGRQGRNQPQHF; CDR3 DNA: TGCAGTGCTGGCCGACAGGGTCGGAATCAGCCCCAGCATTTT
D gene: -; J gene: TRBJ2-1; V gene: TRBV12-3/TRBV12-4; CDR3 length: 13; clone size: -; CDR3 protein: CASTRRGGNEQFF; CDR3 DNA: TGTGCCAGCACCCGGCGGGGCGGGAATGAGCAGTTCTTC
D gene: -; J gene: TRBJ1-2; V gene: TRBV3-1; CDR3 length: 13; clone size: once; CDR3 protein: CASSHGIYYGYTF; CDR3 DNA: TGTGCCAGCAGCCACGGGATCTACTATGGCTACACCTTC
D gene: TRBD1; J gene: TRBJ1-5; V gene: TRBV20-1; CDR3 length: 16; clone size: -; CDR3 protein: CSARDPRDRGNQPQHF; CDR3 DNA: TGCAGTGCTAGAGATCCCCGGGACAGGGGCAATCAGCCCCAGCATTTT
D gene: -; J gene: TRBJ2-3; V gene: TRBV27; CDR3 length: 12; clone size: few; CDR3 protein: CASSFLGSGQYF; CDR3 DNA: TGTGCCAGCAGTTTTCTGGGATCGGGGCAGTATTTT
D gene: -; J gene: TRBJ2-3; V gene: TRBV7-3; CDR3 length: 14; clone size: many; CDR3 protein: CASSLIPSTDTQYF; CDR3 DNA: TGTGCCAGCAGCTTAATTCCTAGCACAGATACGCAGTATTTT
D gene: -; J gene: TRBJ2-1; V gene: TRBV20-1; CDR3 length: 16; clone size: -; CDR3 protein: CSALLQVLPSYNEQFF; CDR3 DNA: TGCAGTGCTCTCCTACAGGTCCTTCCCTCCTACAATGAGCAGTTCTTC
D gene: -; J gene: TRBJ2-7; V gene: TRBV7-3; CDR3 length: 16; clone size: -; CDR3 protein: CASSSQGSSSYNEQYF; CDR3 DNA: TGTGCCAGCAGCTCACAAGGCTCTAGCTCTTACAATGAGCAGTACTTC
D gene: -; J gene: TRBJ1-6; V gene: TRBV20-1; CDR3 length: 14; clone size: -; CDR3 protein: CSARRLGWNSPLHF; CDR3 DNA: TGCAGTGCTCGCCGACTCGGTTGGAATTCACCCCTCCACTTT
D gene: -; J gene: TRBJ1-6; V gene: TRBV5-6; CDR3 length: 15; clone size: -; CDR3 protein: CASSLRGGTNSPLHF; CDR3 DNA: TGTGCCAGCAGCTTGCGGGGAGGGACTAATTCACCCCTCCACTTT
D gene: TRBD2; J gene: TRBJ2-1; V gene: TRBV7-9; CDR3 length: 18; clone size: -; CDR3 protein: CASSFPRTSGGTVGEQFF; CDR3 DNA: TGTGCCAGCAGCTTCCCGCGGACTAGCGGGGGGACTGTTGGTGAGCAGTTCTTC
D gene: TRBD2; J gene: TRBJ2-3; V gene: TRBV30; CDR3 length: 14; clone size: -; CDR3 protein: CAWRLAGPHHTQYF; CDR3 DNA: TGTGCCTGGAGACTAGCGGGGCCACATCATACGCAGTATTTT
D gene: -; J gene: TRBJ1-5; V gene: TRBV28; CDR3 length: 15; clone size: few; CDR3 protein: CASSPSRGRDQPQHF; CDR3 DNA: TGTGCCAGCAGTCCCAGTCGGGGTCGAGATCAGCCCCAGCATTTT
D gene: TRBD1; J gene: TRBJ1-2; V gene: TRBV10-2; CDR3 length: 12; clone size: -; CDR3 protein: CASQGQGGGYTF; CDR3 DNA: TGCGCCAGTCAAGGACAGGGCGGCGGCTACACCTTC
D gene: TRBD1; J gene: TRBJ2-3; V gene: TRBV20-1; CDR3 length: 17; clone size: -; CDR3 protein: CSAYGTGRASGTDTQYF; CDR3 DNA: TGCAGTGCTTACGGGACAGGGCGAGCTAGCGGCACAGATACGCAGTATTTT
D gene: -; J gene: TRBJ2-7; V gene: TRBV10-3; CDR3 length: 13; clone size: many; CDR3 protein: CATTGEVTYEQYF; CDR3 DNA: TGTGCCACAACCGGAGAGGTTACCTACGAGCAGTACTTC
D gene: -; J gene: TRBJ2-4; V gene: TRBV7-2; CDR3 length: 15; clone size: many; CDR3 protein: CASSSRAGFRNIQYF; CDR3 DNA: TGTGCCAGCAGCTCCCGTGCGGGTTTCCGAAACATTCAGTACTTC
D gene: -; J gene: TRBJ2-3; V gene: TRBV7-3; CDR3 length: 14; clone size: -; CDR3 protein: CASSLSPTRDTQYF; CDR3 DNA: TGTGCCAGCAGCTTATCCCCGACGAGAGATACGCAGTATTTT
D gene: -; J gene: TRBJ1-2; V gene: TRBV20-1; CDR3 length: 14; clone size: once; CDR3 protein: CSARDRGINYGYTF; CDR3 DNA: TGCAGTGCTAGAGATCGGGGAATTAACTATGGCTACACCTTC
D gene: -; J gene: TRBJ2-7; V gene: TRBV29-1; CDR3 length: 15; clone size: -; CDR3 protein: CSVELKHRPSYEQYF; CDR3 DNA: TGCAGCGTTGAGCTTAAGCACAGGCCCTCCTACGAGCAGTACTTC
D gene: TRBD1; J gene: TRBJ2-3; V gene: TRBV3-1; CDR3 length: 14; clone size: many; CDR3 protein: CASEGTVSTDTQYF; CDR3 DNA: TGTGCCAGCGAGGGGACAGTCAGCACAGATACGCAGTATTTT
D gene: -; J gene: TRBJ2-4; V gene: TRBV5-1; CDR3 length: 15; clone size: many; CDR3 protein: CASSLGNRIGNIQYF; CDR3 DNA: TGCGCCAGCAGCTTGGGAAACAGGATTGGGAACATTCAGTACTTC
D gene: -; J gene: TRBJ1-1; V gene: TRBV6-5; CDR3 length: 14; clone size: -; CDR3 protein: CASSKGLRNTEAFF; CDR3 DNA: TGTGCCAGCAGTAAGGGACTTCGGAACACTGAAGCTTTCTTT
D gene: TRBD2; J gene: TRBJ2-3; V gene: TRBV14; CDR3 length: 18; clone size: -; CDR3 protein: CASSQDSQSGGLTDTQYF; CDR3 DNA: TGTGCCAGCAGCCAAGATTCTCAAAGCGGGGGGCTCACAGATACGCAGTATTTT
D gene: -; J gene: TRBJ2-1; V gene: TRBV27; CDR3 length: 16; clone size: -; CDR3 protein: CASAPRLANVNNEQFF; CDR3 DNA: TGTGCCAGCGCCCCCCGGCTAGCAAATGTTAACAATGAGCAGTTCTTC